The clone carrying this TCR beta chain is a singleton in its sample. As the CDR3 is not closed by the conserved phenylalanine or tryptophan, this likely results from a read error. Trimming pared 8 bases from V and 8 bases from J, leaving 24 bases between. This CDR3 comprises 15 residues. CDR1 is SNHLY, CDR2 FYNNEI, per germline. With 60 Vbeta and 13 Jbeta primers, the PCR was carried out. Authors' data handling: An analysis performed later counted 75 million to 80 million unique TCR beta chains (approximately 12 million of them shared). Clones were read by immunoSEQ multiplex PCR, and TCRdb kept only the in-frame ones, dropping some. The V and J calls and clone size were taken over from that table, and D and trimming were inferred from the DNA. The sample shows 90,000 to 150,000 clones, roughly 60% of them seen only once. This sample was included in a study of cytomegalovirus exposure and HLA in healthy donors.

Sequences were obtained from PBMCs. The chain is built from TRBV2 and TRBJ1-2, with a tentative D call TRBD1 (5 bases). The sequence was collected from a man aged 40-55 years in good health and CMV-seropositive. The CDR3 loop reads CASQGFSAGRIGYTI. CDR3 DNA sequence: TGTGCCAGCCAGGGATTCTCGGCCGGCAGGATCGGCTACACCATC.